This T cell receptor beta chain is drawn from a study of graft-versus-host responses after intestinal transplantation. Study summary: The study gave all recipients anti-thymocyte globulin induction, then tacrolimus and steroids for 2 to 3 years.

The assay was immunoSEQ multiplex PCR, and TCRdb's table has in-frame clones only and misses some. The sample yields approximately 28,000 clones, 87% seen once. This clone was found once. This CDR3 is 18 amino acids long. V was pared by 0 bases and J by 3 bases, with 19 bases between. The V gene's germline CDR1 is LNHDA and CDR2 SQIVND (reference sequence). The TCR sequence derives from a human patient who received an intestinal transplant, so some T cells may come from the graft donor. Material: PBMCs, obtained 450 to 460 days after intestinal transplantation. This sequence joins TRBV19 and TRBJ2-3; a possible D gene is TRBD2 (6 bases). The CDR3 DNA sequence: TGTGCCAGTAGTATAGATCTCCTTAGCGGACTACAGACAGATACGCAGTATTTT. Translating gives CASSIDLLSGLQTDTQYF.